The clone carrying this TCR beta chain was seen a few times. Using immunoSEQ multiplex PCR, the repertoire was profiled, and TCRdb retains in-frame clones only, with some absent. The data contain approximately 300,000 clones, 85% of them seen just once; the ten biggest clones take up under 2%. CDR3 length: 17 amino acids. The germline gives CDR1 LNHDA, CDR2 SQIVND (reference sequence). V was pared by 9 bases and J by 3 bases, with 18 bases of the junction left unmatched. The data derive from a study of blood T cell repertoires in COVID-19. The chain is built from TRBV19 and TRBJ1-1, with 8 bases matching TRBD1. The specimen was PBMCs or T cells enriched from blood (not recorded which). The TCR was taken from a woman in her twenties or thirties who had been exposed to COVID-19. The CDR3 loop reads CASPTTVRQGRDTEAFF. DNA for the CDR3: TGTGCCAGCCCCACCACCGTACGACAGGGGCGAGACACTGAAGCTTTCTTT.